One and the same sample provided the 29 T cell receptor beta chains below, sequenced in a study of Ad26.COV2.S vaccination and SARS-CoV-2 variants. The protocol was immunoSEQ multiplex PCR, while the TCRdb copy is restricted to in-frame clones and leaves out a portion. The profile shows 380,000 or so clones, about four fifths of them singletons. Noted treatment: over 15 received Ad26.COV2.S at low or high dose, single or two shots; a few received placebo; per-sample allocation not given. Sampling was done on day 63 after the first vaccine or placebo injection. Here the sequenced sample was peripheral blood, taken in a trial of Ad26.COV2.S vaccine versus placebo. These receptors all stem from a person aged 18 to 59 who received the Ad26.COV2.S COVID-19 vaccine or a placebo.

A word on this clone: At one boundary the junction diverges from the germline segment, which might be a read error. The chain is built from TRBV11-2 and TRBJ2-7; D is tentatively TRBD1 or TRBD2 (5 bases each). This CDR3 has 12 amino acids. The germline gives CDR1 SGHAT, CDR2 FQNNGV. The CDR3 nucleotides read TGTGCCAGCAGCTCGGAAATCCGGGACGTAAACTTC. Its translation: CASSSEIRDVNF.

This clone was detected a few times. The rearrangement uses TRBV7-9 and TRBJ1-5, with D unclear. V lost 1 base, J lost 6 bases, and 10 bases lay in between. The CDR3 loop spans 14 amino acids. Germline CDR1 and CDR2: SEHNR and FQNEAQ (reference sequence). The CDR3 loop reads CASSLGGVGQPQHF. The CDR3 DNA reads TGTGCCAGCAGCTTAGGAGGAGTTGGTCAGCCCCAGCATTTT.

The J gene is TRBJ2-7, the V gene TRBV3-1 (or the pseudogene TRBV3-2); the match to TRBD1 covers 8 bases. This CDR3 has 13 amino acids. Germline V gene sequence: CDR1 LGHDT, CDR2 YNNKEL (reference sequence). The V segment lost 4 bases and the J segment 2 bases; nucleotides outside the gene matches: 1. The CDR3 loop is CASSLTGAYEQYF. The CDR3 nucleotides are TGTGCCAGCAGCCTGACAGGGGCCTACGAGCAGTACTTC.

The rearrangement joins TRBV4-1 to TRBJ1-6; perhaps TRBD1 as D (6 bases). The ends were cut back, 3 bases at V and 4 bases at J, with 13 bases in the middle. Per the germline V gene, CDR1 is MGHRA and CDR2 is YSYEKL. This CDR3 spans 16 amino acids. CDR3 amino acids: CASSQVTGHYNSPLHF. For the CDR3, the DNA is TGCGCCAGCAGCCAGGTCACAGGGCATTATAATTCACCCCTCCACTTT.

This clone was recorded only once. The chain recombines TRBV9 with TRBJ1-2, with a possible D match to TRBD1 (6 bases). Looked up from germline, CDR1 is SGDLS and CDR2 is YYNGEE. The V end was cut by 1 base, the J end by 6 bases, with 16 bases between. The CDR3 contains 15 residues. As DNA, the CDR3 is TGTGCCAGCAGCGTAAGCGGGGGGGCAGAGGATGGCTACACCTTC. Translating it yields CASSVSGGAEDGYTF.

The V call is TRBV5-6, the J call TRBJ1-2, with 8 bases identical to TRBD1. Trimming at V came to 5 bases and at J to 6 bases, leaving 12 bases not matched to a gene. In germline, CDR1 is SGHDT, CDR2 YYEEEE. The CDR3 spans 15 residues. The DNA of the CDR3 is TGTGCCAGCAGTTACCAGACAGGGGAATCGAATGGCTACACCTTC. As protein: CASSYQTGESNGYTF.

V is TRBV28 and J is TRBJ1-1; D is unresolved. The CDR3 is 12 residues long. Trimming shortened V by 1 base and J by 8 bases, and 8 bases separated the two germline ends. Germline loops: CDR1 MDHEN, CDR2 SYDVKM. CDR3 in amino acids: CASSLFSREAFF. CDR3 nucleotides: TGTGCCAGCAGTTTATTTTCCAGGGAAGCTTTCTTT.

This clone turned up a few times. V gene TRBV19 combines with J gene TRBJ2-7; TRBD2 matches 7 bases. Germline values: CDR1 LNHDA, CDR2 SQIVND (reference sequence). J was trimmed by 4 bases and V by 8 bases; bases with no gene match: 8. The CDR3 contains 13 residues. CDR3 in amino acids: CASSQGGFYEQYF. CDR3 sequence (DNA): TGTGCCAGTTCTCAGGGAGGGTTTTACGAGCAGTACTTC.

The rearrangement joins TRBV4-2 to TRBJ2-3; 7 nucleotides match TRBD2. CDR1 and CDR2 from the germline V gene are LGHNA and YNFKEQ. The CDR3 has 17 amino acids. Trimming removed 2 bases from V and 5 bases from J; junction bases left unmatched: 13. Here the CDR3 reads CASSQLNPGGMGDTQYF. The CDR3 region has the DNA TGTGCCAGCAGCCAACTCAACCCGGGGGGAATGGGAGATACGCAGTATTTT.

V is TRBV27 and J is TRBJ1-1; the D is unclear. Trimming shortened V by 8 bases and J by 4 bases, and 14 bases separated the two germline ends. The length of the CDR3 is 13 residues. The germline V gene has CDR1 MNHEY and CDR2 SMNVEV (reference sequence). This CDR3 reads CASRRRVSTEAFF. CDR3 sequence (DNA): TGTGCCAGCCGGCGTAGGGTAAGCACTGAAGCTTTCTTT.

About this clone: Its ends do not fully match the called genes, so a read error is possible. The chain is built from TRBV2 and TRBJ2-7, with D perhaps TRBD1 (5 bases). The germline V gene encodes CDR1 SNHLY and CDR2 FYNNEI. This CDR3 has 12 amino acids. CDR3 bases: TGCACAACAGGCGGTTCATCCTACGAGCAGTACTTC. It translates to CTTGGSSYEQYF.

V and J are TRBV3-1 (or the pseudogene TRBV3-2) and TRBJ2-2; tentatively, D is TRBD1 (5 bases). The germline V gene has CDR1 LGHDT and CDR2 YNNKEL (reference sequence). Trimming stripped 2 bases from V and 5 bases from J, with 9 bases between. The CDR3 is 14 amino acids. The CDR3 nucleotides read TGTGCCAGCAGCCAAATCAGGGCGACCGGGGAGCTGTTTTTT. Residues: CASSQIRATGELFF.

The chain combines TRBV5-1 with TRBJ2-2, with 8 nucleotides matching TRBD1. The germline gives CDR1 SGHRS, CDR2 YFSETQ. The CDR3 contains 16 residues. Trimming removed 1 base from V and 1 base from J; junction bases left unmatched: 3. DNA for the CDR3: TGCGCCAGCAGCTTGCTCGGGACAGGGAACACCGGGGAGCTGTTTTTT. Residues: CASSLLGTGNTGELFF.

This chain links TRBV3-1 (or the pseudogene TRBV3-2) with TRBJ1-3; D may be TRBD1 (5 bases). V dropped 7 bases and J dropped 4 bases, with 17 bases sitting between them. The germline V gene has CDR1 LGHDT and CDR2 YNNKEL (reference sequence). The CDR3 totals 15 residues. CDR3 sequence: CASTPFGGGGNTIYF. CDR3 DNA: TGTGCCAGCACCCCTTTCGGGGGAGGAGGAAACACCATATATTTT.

The chain couples TRBV19 to TRBJ1-5; D gene unclear. V lost 6 bases and J 7 bases, leaving 16 bases between the germline ends. The CDR3 runs 14 residues. Germline-derived CDR1 and CDR2 are LNHDA and SQIVND (reference sequence). This chain's CDR3 is CASSATAGGQPQHF. CDR3 DNA: TGTGCCAGTAGCGCTACAGCGGGCGGACAGCCCCAGCATTTT.

This sequence joins TRBV4-1 and TRBJ2-6; D gene ambiguous. Germline loops: CDR1 MGHRA, CDR2 YSYEKL. V was trimmed by 3 bases and J by 0 bases, leaving 9 bases between them. The CDR3 has 16 residues. The CDR3 sequence is CASSQGSSSGANVLTF. As DNA, the CDR3 is TGCGCCAGCAGCCAGGGCAGTAGCTCTGGGGCCAACGTCCTGACTTTC.

Of note for this clone: Other DNA sequences within the sample encode an identical CDR3. CDR3 sequence: CSARGYEQFF. The CDR3 bases are TGCAGTGCTAGGGGCTATGAGCAGTTCTTC. The chain recombines TRBV20-1 with TRBJ2-1, with no clear D. Germline values: CDR1 DFQATT, CDR2 SNEGSKA (reference sequence). V lost 3 bases and J 8 bases, leaving 5 bases between the germline ends. The CDR3 runs 10 residues.

The V and J genes are TRBV6-2 or TRBV6-3 and TRBJ2-7; a possible D gene is TRBD2 (6 bases). The ends were cut back, 0 bases at V and 4 bases at J, with 16 bases in the middle. The CDR3 totals 16 residues. Per germline, CDR1 MNHEY and CDR2 SVGEGT. The CDR3, as DNA: TGTGCCAGCAGTTACTCGATTAGCGCGGGACCTTACGAGCAGTACTTC. This translates into CASSYSISAGPYEQYF.

The chain has TRBV6-6 and TRBJ2-3; 8 positions agree with TRBD2. The CDR3 is 15 residues long. Per germline, CDR1 MNHNY and CDR2 SVGAGI (reference sequence). The V and J ends lost 7 bases and 4 bases, in that order; junction bases with no gene match: 10. CDR3 in DNA: TGTGCCAGCACCCCGCCGGGGGGGGGTGCAGATACGCAGTATTTT. This gives the protein CASTPPGGGADTQYF.

V usage is TRBV5-1 and J usage is TRBJ2-2; 11 bases fit TRBD2. The germline CDR1 and CDR2 sequences are SGHRS and YFSETQ. J gave up 1 base and V 0 bases, and 5 bases lay outside the gene matches. The CDR3 is 18 amino acids. DNA for the CDR3: TGCGCCAGCAGCTTGGACCTAGCGGGAGGTGGGAACACCGGGGAGCTGTTTTTT. As protein: CASSLDLAGGGNTGELFF.

V is TRBV3-1 (or the pseudogene TRBV3-2) and J is TRBJ2-3, with unresolved D. The CDR3 runs to 13 residues. The V gene's germline CDR1 is LGHDT and CDR2 YNNKEL (reference sequence). Trimming took off 6 bases at V and 3 bases at J, with 10 bases between the two ends. The CDR3 reads CASRARLTDTQYF. The DNA for the CDR3 is TGTGCCAGCAGGGCGCGCCTGACAGATACGCAGTATTTT.

The chain links TRBV6-5 to TRBJ2-7; D possibly matches TRBD1 or TRBD2 (5 bases each). Looked up from germline, CDR1 is MNHEY and CDR2 is SVGAGI. V lost 7 bases and J 0 bases, leaving 13 bases between the germline ends. This CDR3 is 14 amino acids long. CDR3 nucleotide sequence: TGTGCCAGCACTCCCGGGGCTCCCTCCTACGAGCAGTACTTC. Amino acid sequence: CASTPGAPSYEQYF.

The V and J genes are TRBV4-3 and TRBJ1-5, with a possible D match to TRBD1 (5 bases). Germline V gives CDR1 LGHNA, CDR2 YSLEER. CDR3 length equals 15 residues. Trimming pared 0 bases from V and 4 bases from J, leaving 10 bases between. CDR3 DNA: TGCGCCAGCAGCCAAGATGGGGCGGAAAATCAGCCCCAGCATTTT. It encodes CASSQDGAENQPQHF.

The rearrangement links TRBV19 to TRBJ2-7, with D perhaps matching TRBD2 (6 bases). The V gene lost 3 bases and the J gene lost 0 bases, with 12 bases spanning the gap. Germline loops: CDR1 LNHDA, CDR2 SQIVND (reference sequence). The CDR3 contains 15 residues. The CDR3 spells CASSIRDFSSYEQYF. CDR3 bases: TGTGCCAGTAGTATCCGGGACTTCTCCTCCTACGAGCAGTACTTC.

This chain uses TRBV6-5 with TRBJ2-7, with 7 bases identical to TRBD1. The germline CDR1 and CDR2 sequences are MNHEY and SVGAGI. The CDR3 extends over 13 amino acids. Trimming cost V 4 bases and J 2 bases; bases outside gene matches: 2. The CDR3 protein is CASSSDRPYEQYF. The CDR3 DNA reads TGTGCCAGCAGTTCGGACAGGCCCTACGAGCAGTACTTC.

The rearrangement joins TRBV4-1 to TRBJ1-1; D not resolved. The CDR3 runs 12 residues. V gave up 4 bases and J gave up 7 bases, with 10 bases separating them. Per the germline V gene, CDR1 is MGHRA and CDR2 is YSYEKL. The CDR3 nucleotides are TGCGCCAGCAGCCCACGGGGAGGTGAAGCTTTCTTT. Encoded protein: CASSPRGGEAFF.

The chain links TRBV7-8 to TRBJ1-1, with 9 bases aligning to TRBD1. The CDR3 consists of 16 residues. Germline V CDR1 and CDR2: SGHVS, FQNEAQ. V was pared by 4 bases and J by 1 base, with 7 bases of the junction left unmatched. The CDR3 DNA sequence: TGTGCCAGCAGCTCAACAGGGGGCGCCCGGAACACTGAAGCTTTCTTT. This translates into CASSSTGGARNTEAFF.

The CDR3 sequence is CASSFEGAGNTIYF. CDR3 nucleotide sequence: TGTGCCAGCAGCTTCGAGGGTGCGGGAAACACCATATATTTT. The chain combines TRBV5-5 with TRBJ1-3; no firm D call. The CDR3 spans 14 residues. CDR1 SGHKS and CDR2 YYEKEE come from the germline V gene (reference sequence). V shed 2 bases and J shed 4 bases, with 10 bases lying between them.

CDR3 sequence reads: CASSYREPPDTQYF. CDR3 DNA sequence: TGTGCCAGCAGTTACAGGGAGCCCCCAGATACGCAGTATTTT. The chain recombines TRBV6-2 or TRBV6-3 with TRBJ2-3, with D maybe TRBD2 (5 bases). V was pared by 2 bases and J by 4 bases, with 10 bases between. The CDR3 spans 14 residues. The germline V gene encodes CDR1 MNHEY and CDR2 SVGEGT.